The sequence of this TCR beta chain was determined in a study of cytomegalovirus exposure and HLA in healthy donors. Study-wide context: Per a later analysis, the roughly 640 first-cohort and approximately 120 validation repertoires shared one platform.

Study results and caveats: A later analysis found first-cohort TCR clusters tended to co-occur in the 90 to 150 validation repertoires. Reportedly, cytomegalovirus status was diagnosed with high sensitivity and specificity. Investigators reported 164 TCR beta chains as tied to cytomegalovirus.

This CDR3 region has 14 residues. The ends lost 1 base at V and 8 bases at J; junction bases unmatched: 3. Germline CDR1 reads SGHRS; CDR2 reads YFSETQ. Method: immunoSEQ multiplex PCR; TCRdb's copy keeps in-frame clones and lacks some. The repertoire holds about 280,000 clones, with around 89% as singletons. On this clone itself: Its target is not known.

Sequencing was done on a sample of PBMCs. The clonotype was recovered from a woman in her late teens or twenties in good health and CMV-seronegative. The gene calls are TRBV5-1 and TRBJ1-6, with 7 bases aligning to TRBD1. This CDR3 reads CASSLIQGDSPLHF. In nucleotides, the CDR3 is TGCGCCAGCAGCTTGATCCAGGGGGATTCACCCCTCCACTTT.